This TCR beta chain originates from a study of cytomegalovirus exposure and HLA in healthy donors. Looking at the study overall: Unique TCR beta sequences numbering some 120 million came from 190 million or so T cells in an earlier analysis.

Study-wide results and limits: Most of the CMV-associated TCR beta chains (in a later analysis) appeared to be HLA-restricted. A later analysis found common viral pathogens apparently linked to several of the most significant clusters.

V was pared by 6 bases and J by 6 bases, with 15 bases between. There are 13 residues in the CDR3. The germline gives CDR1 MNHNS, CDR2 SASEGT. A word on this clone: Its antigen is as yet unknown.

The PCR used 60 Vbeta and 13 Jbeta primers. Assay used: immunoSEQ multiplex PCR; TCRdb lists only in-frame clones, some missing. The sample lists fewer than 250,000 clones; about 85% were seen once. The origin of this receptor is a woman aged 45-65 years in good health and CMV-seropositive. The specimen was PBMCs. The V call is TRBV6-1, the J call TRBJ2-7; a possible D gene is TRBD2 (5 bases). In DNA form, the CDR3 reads TGTGCCAGCAGCCTCCACGGGGAGACCGAGCAGTACTTC. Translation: CASSLHGETEQYF.